This T cell receptor (beta chain) was documented in a study of beta chain features in type 1 diabetes. The whole isolated RNA underwent reverse transcription, so sequencing captured expressed TCRB transcripts. Using immunoSEQ multiplex PCR, the repertoire was profiled, and TCRdb retains in-frame clones only, with some absent. The data show 400,000 to 450,000 clones, about 15% seen once. V lost 3 bases and J lost 3, with 7 bases in between. The CDR3 covers 13 residues. The germline V gene encodes CDR1 MGHDK and CDR2 SYGVNS. Study-level points and caveats: In all four CD4+ subsets, TCRB CDR3 length was significantly, moderately reduced in type 1 diabetes. Researchers could not determine here whether HLA type influences TCRB rearrangement. Using cDNA template may skew counts toward highly expressing activated cells.

Details on this clone: Its antigen is as yet unknown.

V and J are TRBV25-1 and TRBJ2-3; unclear D gene. This clonotype was sampled from a man aged 30 to 39 in good health. Sample: naive CD4+ T cells from blood. The CDR3 DNA follows: TGTGCCAGCAGTGAGGGCCTAACAGATACGCAGTATTTT. It is translated as CASSEGLTDTQYF. Drawing the rest from reference TRBV25-1 and TRBJ2-3, the complete variable domain is EADIYQTPRYLVIGTGKKITLECSQTMGHDKMYWYQQDPGMELHLIHYSYGVNSTEKGDLSSESTVSRIRTEHFPLTLESARPSHTSQYLCASSEGLTDTQYFGPGTRLTVL.